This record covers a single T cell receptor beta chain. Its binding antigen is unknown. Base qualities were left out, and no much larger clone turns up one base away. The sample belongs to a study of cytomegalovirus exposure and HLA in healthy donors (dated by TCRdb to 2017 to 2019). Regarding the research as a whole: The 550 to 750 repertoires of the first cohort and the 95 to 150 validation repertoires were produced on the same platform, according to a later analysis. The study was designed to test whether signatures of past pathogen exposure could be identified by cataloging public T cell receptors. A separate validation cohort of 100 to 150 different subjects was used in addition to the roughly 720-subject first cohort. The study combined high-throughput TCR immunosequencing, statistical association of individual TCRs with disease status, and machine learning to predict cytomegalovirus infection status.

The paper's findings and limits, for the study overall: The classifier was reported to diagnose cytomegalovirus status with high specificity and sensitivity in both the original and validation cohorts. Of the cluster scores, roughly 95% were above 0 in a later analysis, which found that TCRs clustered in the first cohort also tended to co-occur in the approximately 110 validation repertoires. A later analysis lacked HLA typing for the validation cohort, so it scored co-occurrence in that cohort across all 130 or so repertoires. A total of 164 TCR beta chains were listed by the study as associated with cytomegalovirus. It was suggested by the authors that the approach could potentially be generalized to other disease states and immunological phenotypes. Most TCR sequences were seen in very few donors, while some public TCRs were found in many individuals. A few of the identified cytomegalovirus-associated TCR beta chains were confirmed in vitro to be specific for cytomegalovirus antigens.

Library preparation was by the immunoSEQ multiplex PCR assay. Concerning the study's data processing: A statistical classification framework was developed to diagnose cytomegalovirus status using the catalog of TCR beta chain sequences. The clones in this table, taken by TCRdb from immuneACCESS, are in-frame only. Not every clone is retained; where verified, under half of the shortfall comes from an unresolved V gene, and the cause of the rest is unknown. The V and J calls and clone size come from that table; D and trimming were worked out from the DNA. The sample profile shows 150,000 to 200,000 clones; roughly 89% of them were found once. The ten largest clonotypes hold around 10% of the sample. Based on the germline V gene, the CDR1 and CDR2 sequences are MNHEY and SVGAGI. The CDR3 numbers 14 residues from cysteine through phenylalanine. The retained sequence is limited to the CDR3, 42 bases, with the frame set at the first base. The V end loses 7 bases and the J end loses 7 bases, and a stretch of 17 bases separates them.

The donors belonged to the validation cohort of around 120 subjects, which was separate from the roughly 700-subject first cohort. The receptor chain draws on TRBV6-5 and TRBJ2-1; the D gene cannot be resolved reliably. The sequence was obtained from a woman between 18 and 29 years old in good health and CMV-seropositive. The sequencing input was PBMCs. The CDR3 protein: CASTTHQVGNEQFF. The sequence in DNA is TGTGCCAGCACCACCCACCAAGTCGGTAATGAGCAGTTCTTC.